These 27 T cell receptor beta chains were sequenced from one sample in a study of shared clonotypes between healthy human individuals. Clones were sequenced by immunoSEQ multiplex PCR, and TCRdb holds only the in-frame ones, with some missing. The sample consists of about 800,000 clones, 90% to 98% of them appearing once. In the naive CD8 group, cells lacked CD45RO and were positively selected for CCR7, so terminally differentiated effector memory CD45RA+ cells were left out. Sequencing used naive CD8+ T cells sorted from blood. These receptors were taken from a man under 40 in good health.

This sequence joins TRBV7-9 and TRBJ2-1; 9 bases align to TRBD1. Germline-derived CDR1 and CDR2 are SEHNR and FQNEAQ (reference sequence). V shed 5 bases and J 8 bases; nucleotides not matched to a gene: 10. This CDR3 contains 15 residues. For the CDR3, the DNA is TGTGCCAGCAGCCGCCGGGACAGGGTCGATGATGAGCAGTTCTTC. This gives the protein CASSRRDRVDDEQFF.

The chain carries TRBV25-1 and TRBJ2-7; 11 bases align to TRBD1. Germline values: CDR1 MGHDK, CDR2 SYGVNS. The CDR3 spans 12 residues. V lost 9 bases to trimming and J lost 6 bases; unmatched junction nucleotides: 4. As DNA, the CDR3 is TGTGCCAGTGGACAGGGGGCCGGCGAGCAGTACTTC. This translates into CASGQGAGEQYF.

The chain links TRBV5-5 to TRBJ2-1; the D call may be TRBD1 or TRBD2 (5 bases each). Germline V gene data show CDR1 as SGHKS and CDR2 as YYEKEE (reference sequence). V was cut by 0 bases and J by 11 bases, with 15 bases left in between. CDR3 length equals 14 residues. The CDR3 DNA reads as TGTGCCAGCAGCTTGGGATACCCGGGGCCCCAGCAGTTCTTC. This gives the protein CASSLGYPGPQQFF.

V and J are TRBV5-8 and TRBJ2-7; maybe TRBD2 (6 bases). V lost 2 bases and J lost 3, with 15 bases in between. Germline CDR1 is SGHTS and CDR2 is YDEGEE. The CDR3 is made up of 15 amino acids. The chain's CDR3 is CASSFGRMEVYEQYF. CDR3 DNA sequence: TGTGCCAGCAGCTTTGGGAGGATGGAGGTCTACGAGCAGTACTTC.

The genes are TRBV5-4 and TRBJ2-1; 8 bases fit TRBD2. The germline CDR1 and CDR2 sequences are SGHNT and YYREEE (reference sequence). The junction had 6 bases not matched to a gene; V was cut back by 3 bases and J by 4 bases. The CDR3 runs 15 residues. The CDR3 DNA reads TGTGCCAGCAGCTCCCCGGGACTAGGGTACAATGAGCAGTTCTTC. Translating gives CASSSPGLGYNEQFF.

This chain uses TRBV5-1 with TRBJ2-1; 7 nucleotides align to TRBD2. The CDR3 sequence is 15 residues long. From germline, CDR1 is SGHRS and CDR2 YFSETQ. V shed 6 bases, J shed 4 bases, and the junction held 10 bases outside the gene matches. This chain's CDR3 is CASNEERGLYNEQFF. As DNA, the CDR3 is TGCGCCAGCAATGAAGAGCGGGGCCTATACAATGAGCAGTTCTTC.

This clone was picked up one time. The chain couples TRBV5-1 to TRBJ2-7, with 7 nucleotides matching TRBD1. The CDR3 sequence is 15 residues long. Germline CDR1 is SGHRS and CDR2 is YFSETQ. Unmatched junction bases numbered 14, after V lost 4 bases and J lost 7 bases. Written as DNA, the CDR3 is TGCGCCAGCAGCCCCCGACAGGGCGCGAAATGGGAGCAGTACTTC. Protein sequence: CASSPRQGAKWEQYF.

V and J are TRBV2 and TRBJ1-1; D may be TRBD1 (6 bases). V lost 2 bases, J lost 5 bases, and 12 bases lay in between. The CDR3 sequence is 14 residues long. Germline lookup yields CDR1 SNHLY and CDR2 FYNNEI. The CDR3 here is CASSETTGYTEAFF. CDR3 in DNA: TGTGCCAGCAGTGAAACGACAGGTTATACTGAAGCTTTCTTT.

This sequence joins TRBV5-6 and TRBJ2-7, with TRBD2 matching over 14 bases. Germline assignment: CDR1 SGHDT and CDR2 YYEEEE. CDR3 length: 15 residues. The J segment lost 4 bases and the V segment lost 0 bases, leaving 0 bases of the junction unmatched. CDR3 amino acids: CASSLGTSGGYEQYF. Here the CDR3 DNA reads TGTGCCAGCAGCTTGGGGACTAGCGGGGGGTACGAGCAGTACTTC.

The CDR3 loop reads CSVESDPGSIGGSYNEQFF. The CDR3 DNA sequence: TGCAGCGTCGAGTCGGACCCGGGTTCCATAGGAGGATCCTACAATGAGCAGTTCTTC. The chain joins TRBV29-1 to TRBJ2-1, with D perhaps matching TRBD2 (5 bases). CDR3 length: 19 amino acids. V lost 6 bases, J lost 1 base, and 28 bases lay in between. Germline loops: CDR1 SQVTM, CDR2 ANQGSEA.

This clone is a singleton in its sample. This chain joins TRBV29-1 and TRBJ1-1; TRBD1 is a possible D gene (5 bases). V dropped 6 bases and J dropped 10 bases, with 24 bases sitting between them. Looked up from germline, CDR1 is SQVTM and CDR2 is ANQGSEA. The CDR3 extends over 14 amino acids. The DNA of the CDR3 is TGCAGCGTCGAACATCTGACAGAAGAAGAAGGAGCTTTCTTT. Translation gives CSVEHLTEEEGAFF.

The chain employs TRBV6-1 and TRBJ2-7; possibly TRBD1 or TRBD2 for D (5 bases each). The V and J ends lost 9 bases and 3 bases respectively, with 15 bases between them. The CDR3 sequence is 13 residues long. In germline, CDR1 is MNHNS, CDR2 SASEGT. The CDR3 protein is CASSKGTYYEQYF. The CDR3 nucleotides are TGTGCCAGTAGCAAGGGGACCTACTACGAGCAGTACTTC.

The CDR3 DNA reads TGCGCCAGCAGCGCGCGGGACGGCACAGATACGCAGTATTTT. Translated: CASSARDGTDTQYF. The gene calls are TRBV5-1 and TRBJ2-3, with D tentatively TRBD2 (6 bases). The CDR3 is made up of 14 amino acids. V was cut by 4 bases and J by 1 base, with 10 bases left in between. Germline CDR1 and CDR2: SGHRS and YFSETQ.

V and J are TRBV2 and TRBJ2-7, with TRBD2 matching 8 bases. CDR1 SNHLY and CDR2 FYNNEI come from the germline V gene. There are 13 residues in the CDR3. The V segment lost 10 bases and the J segment 0 bases; nucleotides outside the gene matches: 5. The CDR3 region is CATTGTSSYEQYF. CDR3 DNA: TGTGCCACCACCGGGACTAGCTCCTACGAGCAGTACTTC. Full variable domain (rest looked up from reference TRBV2 and TRBJ2-7): EPEVTQTPSHQVTQMGQEVILRCVPISNHLYFYWYRQILGQKVEFLVSFYNNEISEKSEIFDDQFSVERPDGSNFTLKIRSTKLEDSAMYFCATTGTSSYEQYFGPGTRLTVT.

This clone was counted once. This chain joins TRBV7-9 and TRBJ2-7; maybe TRBD2 (5 bases). Trimming removed 4 bases from V and 4 bases from J, with 8 bases in between. In germline, CDR1 is SEHNR, CDR2 FQNEAQ (reference sequence). The CDR3 extends over 12 amino acids. This CDR3 is CASSSREYEQYF. Written as DNA, the CDR3 is TGTGCCAGCAGCTCAAGGGAGTACGAGCAGTACTTC.

The chain carries TRBV5-5 and TRBJ1-5; D unclear. The ends were cut back, 0 bases at V and 6 bases at J, with 10 bases in the middle. Germline CDR1 and CDR2: SGHKS and YYEKEE (reference sequence). There are 14 residues in the CDR3. CDR3 nucleotide sequence: TGTGCCAGCAGCTTGGATGTGTCAGCTCAGCCCCAGCATTTT. It encodes CASSLDVSAQPQHF. Complete variable domain (other parts from reference TRBV5-5 and TRBJ1-5): DAGVTQSPTHLIKTRGQQVTLRCSPISGHKSVSWYQQVLGQGPQFIFQYYEKEERGRGNFPDRFSARQFPNYSSELNVNALLLGDSALYLCASSLDVSAQPQHFGDGTRLSIL.

The gene calls are TRBV14 and TRBJ2-7; 7 bases map to TRBD1. CDR3 length equals 15 residues. Germline-derived CDR1 and CDR2 are SGHDN and FVKESK. V trimming: 1 base; J trimming: 3 bases; junction bases outside the gene matches: 6. CDR3 loop: CASSQGYQGVYEQYF. CDR3 coding DNA: TGTGCCAGCAGCCAAGGGTACCAGGGGGTCTACGAGCAGTACTTC.

This clone came up once. J is TRBJ1-4 and V is TRBV7-9; 7 bases match TRBD1. With V trimmed by 4 bases and J by 5 bases, 10 bases remained unmatched. Germline CDR1 and CDR2: SEHNR and FQNEAQ (reference sequence). The CDR3 contains 16 residues. CDR3 in DNA: TGTGCCAGCAGCTACATCACAGGGGTGGGGAATGAAAAACTGTTTTTT. Its protein product is CASSYITGVGNEKLFF.

The chain carries TRBV14 and TRBJ2-3; 9 bases align to TRBD2. The CDR3 covers 14 residues. V lost 5 bases and J lost 1; bases outside the gene matches: 1. Germline V CDR1 and CDR2: SGHDN, FVKESK. CDR3 DNA: TGTGCCAGCAGCAGACTAGCGGGCACAGATACGCAGTATTTT. Amino acid sequence: CASSRLAGTDTQYF.

As concerns this clone: Other DNA sequences in this specimen translate into the identical CDR3. The DNA of the CDR3 is TGTGCCAGCAGCTTCTTAAGCACTGAAGCTTTCTTT. It encodes CASSFLSTEAFF. The V call is TRBV7-9, the J call TRBJ1-1; no reliable D call. This CDR3 has 12 amino acids. The ends were cut back, 3 bases at V and 4 bases at J, with 6 bases in the middle. From germline, CDR1 is SEHNR and CDR2 FQNEAQ (reference sequence).

The gene calls are TRBV27 and TRBJ2-1, with TRBD2 identical over 10 bases. CDR3 size: 15 residues. Germline V gives CDR1 MNHEY, CDR2 SMNVEV (reference sequence). The V segment lost 7 bases and the J segment 6 bases; nucleotides outside the gene matches: 9. CDR3 amino acids: CASTPGASGGNEQFF. The DNA for the CDR3 is TGTGCCAGCACCCCTGGGGCTAGCGGGGGCAATGAGCAGTTCTTC.

The chain has TRBV13 and TRBJ1-1; TRBD1 matches 10 bases. V shed 5 bases and J 11 bases; nucleotides not matched to a gene: 5. The CDR3 is 12 amino acids. Germline V gives CDR1 PRHDT, CDR2 FYEKMQ (reference sequence). CDR3 amino acids: CASSPDRGHAFF. CDR3 nucleotides: TGTGCCAGCAGCCCCGACAGGGGGCATGCTTTCTTT.

The chain is built from TRBV5-1 and TRBJ2-7; D ambiguous. The V end lost 2 bases, the J end lost 1 base, and 7 bases lay between the germline ends. The CDR3 runs to 13 residues. In germline, CDR1 is SGHRS, CDR2 YFSETQ. The CDR3, as DNA: TGCGCCAGCAGCTTTCAGCCATCCTACGAGCAGTACTTC. Residues: CASSFQPSYEQYF.

The rearrangement links TRBV7-9 to TRBJ1-1; TRBD1 is a possible D gene (6 bases). Germline CDR1 reads SEHNR; CDR2 reads FQNEAQ (reference sequence). The CDR3 spans 17 residues. Trimming removed 6 bases at V and 0 bases at J, with 20 bases between. Here the CDR3 reads CASRSLGGKTMNTEAFF. CDR3 bases: TGTGCCAGCAGAAGCCTGGGGGGCAAGACTATGAACACTGAAGCTTTCTTT.

A remark on this clone: Within the sample, other DNA sequences also encode this same CDR3. V usage is TRBV7-9 and J usage is TRBJ1-1; a possible D gene is TRBD1 (5 bases). The CDR3 totals 11 residues. Germline V gene data show CDR1 as SEHNR and CDR2 as FQNEAQ (reference sequence). The germline V and J ends were trimmed by 1 base and 8 bases, with 5 bases remaining between them. This CDR3 is CASSLGQEAFF. CDR3 nucleotides: TGTGCCAGCAGCTTAGGACAGGAAGCTTTCTTT.

V usage is TRBV5-1 and J usage is TRBJ2-7, with D tentatively TRBD1 or TRBD2 (5 bases each). V was pared by 0 bases and J by 3 bases, with 16 bases between. This CDR3 comprises 16 residues. Germline-derived CDR1 and CDR2 are SGHRS and YFSETQ. The CDR3 DNA reads TGCGCCAGCAGCTTGGGTACAGGAGCGGAACTCTACGAGCAGTACTTC. Encoded protein: CASSLGTGAELYEQYF.

The rearrangement joins TRBV7-3 to TRBJ2-2, with D unresolved. The V end was cut by 1 base, the J end by 5 bases, with 8 bases between. This CDR3 comprises 14 residues. Germline CDR1 and CDR2: SGHTA and FQGTGA. The CDR3 DNA reads TGTGCCAGCAGCTTAATGTCCGGGACCGGGGAGCTGTTTTTT. Protein sequence: CASSLMSGTGELFF.